This T cell receptor beta chain was observed in a study of a mutant IDH1 vaccine in newly diagnosed glioma. Study-level results: Vaccine-induced responses were seen in 93.3% of patients, spanning several MHC alleles.

A note on this clone: Its cognate antigen is unknown.

V was shortened by 8 bases and J by 0 bases, with 11 bases between the two germline ends. The CDR3 contains 15 residues. Germline V gene data show CDR1 as LNHDA and CDR2 as SQIVND (reference sequence). Clones were read by immunoSEQ multiplex PCR, and TCRdb kept only the in-frame ones, dropping some. The sample consists of 32,000 or so clones, around 83% of them appearing once. The time point was: week 5, during vaccination. A single vaccine dose contained 300 ug of mutant IDH1 20-mer peptide, and topical imiquimod was used with it. The chain carries TRBV19 and TRBJ1-6, with D possibly being TRBD1 (5 bases). The TCR was taken from a man aged 25-45 years with glioma. The material sequenced was PBMCs, taken from a glioma patient whose treatment included an IDH1 peptide vaccine. CDR3 bases: TGTGCCAGTCGCCCAGGGAGCTCCTATAATTCACCCCTCCACTTT. It yields the protein CASRPGSSYNSPLHF.